These 19 T cell receptor beta chains were all obtained from the same sample, sequenced in a study of blood T cell repertoires in COVID-19. TCRdb keeps only in-frame clones here, not all; method: immunoSEQ multiplex PCR. This sample has approximately 440,000 clones, with roughly 91% found just once. Sequenced material: PBMCs or T cells enriched from blood (not recorded which). These receptors were obtained from a young man who had recovered from COVID-19.

The table lists this clone with a count of one. CDR3 region: CAISESIGSNQPQHF. DNA of the CDR3: TGTGCCATCAGTGAGTCGATCGGTAGCAATCAGCCCCAGCATTTT. The gene calls are TRBV10-3 and TRBJ1-5; no definite D call. Germline CDR1 ENHRY, CDR2 SYGVKD. V was pared by 0 bases and J by 0 bases, with 6 bases between. The CDR3 loop spans 15 amino acids.

V usage is TRBV6-5 and J usage is TRBJ1-5, with D perhaps matching TRBD1 (6 bases). CDR3 length equals 13 residues. Germline V gene lookup returns CDR1 MNHEY and CDR2 SVGAGI. V was cut by 9 bases and J by 7 bases, with 16 bases left in between. CDR3 DNA: TGTGCCAGTGAGAAGGGACAAAGGCAGCCCCAGCATTTT. Translated: CASEKGQRQPQHF.

V usage is TRBV27 and J usage is TRBJ1-6; D uncertain. Germline lookup yields CDR1 MNHEY and CDR2 SMNVEV (reference sequence). The CDR3 covers 16 residues. V was trimmed by 2 bases and J by 4 bases, leaving 12 bases between them. CDR3 sequence reads: CASSLLARTYNSPLHF. CDR3 nucleotide sequence: TGTGCCAGCAGTTTACTGGCCAGGACTTATAATTCACCCCTCCACTTT.

The J gene is TRBJ2-3, the V gene TRBV6-5; D is perhaps TRBD1 (6 bases). Deletions cut 10 bases from V and 2 bases from J, with 16 bases between. The CDR3 consists of 14 residues. The germline V gene encodes CDR1 MNHEY and CDR2 SVGAGI. The CDR3 protein is CATRDISPTDTQYF. CDR3 DNA: TGTGCCACCCGGGACATTTCTCCCACAGATACGCAGTATTTT.

DNA for the CDR3: TGCGCCAGCAGTATGACTAGCGGGGGCGCCAATACGCAGTATTTT. Its translation is CASSMTSGGANTQYF. The V call is TRBV10-2, the J call TRBJ2-3, with 12 bases lining up with TRBD2. The CDR3 runs 15 residues. The germline CDR1 and CDR2 sequences are WSHSY and SAAADI. J was trimmed by 7 bases and V by 5 bases; bases with no gene match: 7.

As regards this clone: Other DNA sequences within the sample encode an identical CDR3. The J gene is TRBJ2-6, the V gene TRBV28; D remains unclear. V was cut by 3 bases and J by 0 bases, with 6 bases left in between. The CDR3 extends over 15 amino acids. Looked up from germline, CDR1 is MDHEN and CDR2 is SYDVKM. CDR3 bases: TGTGCCAGCAGTTTTGAGCACTCTGGGGCCAACGTCCTGACTTTC. It translates to CASSFEHSGANVLTF.

This clone came up once. The V gene is TRBV5-1, the J gene TRBJ2-3; D ambiguous. The germline V and J ends were trimmed by 3 bases and 6 bases, with 8 bases remaining between them. The CDR3 runs to 12 residues. Germline assignment: CDR1 SGHRS and CDR2 YFSETQ. As DNA, the CDR3 is TGCGCCAGCAGCTGGAACGGGGATACGCAGTATTTT. Encoded protein: CASSWNGDTQYF.

V usage is TRBV19 and J usage is TRBJ1-2; TRBD1 aligns across 9 bases. The CDR3 is 14 residues long. The germline gives CDR1 LNHDA, CDR2 SQIVND (reference sequence). The J segment lost 6 bases and the V segment lost 6 bases, leaving 8 bases of the junction unmatched. The CDR3 reads CASSLNGQGNGYTF. Written as DNA, the CDR3 is TGTGCCAGTAGCCTAAACGGACAGGGGAATGGCTACACCTTC.

This clone was seen a handful of times. The rearrangement uses TRBV28 and TRBJ2-5, with 7 bases matching TRBD1. CDR3 length: 16 amino acids. Germline CDR1 MDHEN, CDR2 SYDVKM. After removal of 5 bases from V and 5 bases from J, the junction contained 14 bases not matched to a gene. For the CDR3, the DNA is TGTGCCAGCAGTACCACTGGACAGGCGAGGCGGGAGACCCAGTACTTC. This codes for CASSTTGQARRETQYF.

The CDR3 here is CASSWVGGSSGNTIYF. The DNA of the CDR3 is TGCGCCAGCAGCTGGGTCGGCGGGAGCTCTGGAAACACCATATATTTT. The chain couples TRBV5-1 to TRBJ1-3; D unclear. CDR1 is SGHRS, CDR2 YFSETQ, per germline. The CDR3 has 16 amino acids. The germline V and J ends were trimmed by 3 bases and 0 bases, with 13 bases remaining between them. The full variable domain, in which reference TRBV5-1 and TRBJ1-3 provide the parts outside the CDR3, is KAGVTQTPRYLIKTRGQQVTLSCSPISGHRSVSWYQQTPGQGLQFLFEYFSETQRNKGNFPGRFSGRQFSNSRSEMNVSTLELGDSALYLCASSWVGGSSGNTIYFGEGSWLTVV.

The rearrangement links TRBV5-5 to TRBJ1-1; D is unresolved. Trimming shortened V by 7 bases and J by 4 bases, and 14 bases separated the two germline ends. The length of the CDR3 is 13 residues. CDR1 and CDR2 (germline): SGHKS, YYEKEE (reference sequence). CDR3 loop: CASRPSLATEAFF. In DNA form, the CDR3 reads TGTGCCAGCCGTCCTTCATTGGCCACTGAAGCTTTCTTT.

The genes are TRBV7-9 and TRBJ1-4; weak D call: TRBD1 (6 bases). V gave up 6 bases and J gave up 5 bases, with 16 bases separating them. CDR1 is SEHNR and CDR2 is FQNEAQ in the germline V gene (reference sequence). The CDR3 spans 15 residues. CDR3 amino acids: CASSETGSANEKLFF. The CDR3 DNA reads as TGTGCCAGCAGTGAAACAGGGTCAGCGAATGAAAAACTGTTTTTT. Full variable domain (missing parts from reference TRBV7-9 and TRBJ1-4): DTGVSQNPRHKITKRGQNVTFRCDPISEHNRLYWYRQTLGQGPEFLTYFQNEAQLEKSRLLSDRFSAERPKGSFSTLEIQRTEQGDSAMYLCASSETGSANEKLFFGSGTQLSVL.

The CDR3 nucleotides read TGTGCCAGCAGCCTGGGGGGACAGTCGAATCAGCCCCAGCATTTT. This translates into CASSLGGQSNQPQHF. This rearrangement joins TRBV5-4 to TRBJ1-5; 7 bases fit TRBD1. CDR1 SGHNT and CDR2 YYREEE come from the germline V gene (reference sequence). With 4 bases clipped from V and 4 bases from J, the junction kept 8 bases outside the gene matches. The CDR3 has 15 residues.

V gene TRBV19 combines with J gene TRBJ2-1; no clear D. Deletions cut 5 bases from V and 9 bases from J, with 14 bases between. Germline CDR1 LNHDA, CDR2 SQIVND (reference sequence). The CDR3 extends over 13 amino acids. The CDR3 region has the DNA TGTGCCAGTAGTCCCACATCCGGAGCTGAGCAGTTCTTC. Translated: CASSPTSGAEQFF.

The J gene is TRBJ1-5, the V gene TRBV18; 8 bases match TRBD1. J gave up 5 bases and V 4 bases, and 4 bases lay outside the gene matches. The length of the CDR3 is 14 residues. Germline values: CDR1 KGHSH, CDR2 LQKENI. The CDR3 loop is CASSRGQGYQPQHF. Here the CDR3 DNA reads TGTGCCAGCTCACGAGGACAGGGCTATCAGCCCCAGCATTTT.

J is TRBJ1-1 and V is TRBV4-1; D is uncertain. Trimming removed 1 base at V and 5 bases at J, with 17 bases between. This CDR3 comprises 16 residues. The germline CDR1 and CDR2 sequences are MGHRA and YSYEKL. This CDR3 reads CASSQGGSGGWTEAFF. The DNA of the CDR3 is TGCGCCAGCAGCCAAGGAGGATCAGGAGGATGGACTGAAGCTTTCTTT.

This chain links TRBV6-1 with TRBJ1-3; TRBD1 might be the D (5 bases). Germline V gene lookup returns CDR1 MNHNS and CDR2 SASEGT. V shed 3 bases and J shed 0 bases, with 9 bases lying between them. The length of the CDR3 is 15 residues. CDR3 in amino acids: CASSDGTYSGNTIYF. DNA for the CDR3: TGTGCCAGCAGTGACGGGACTTACTCTGGAAACACCATATATTTT.

V gene TRBV19 combines with J gene TRBJ1-5; D is perhaps TRBD1 (5 bases). CDR3 length equals 17 residues. Germline V CDR1 and CDR2: LNHDA, SQIVND (reference sequence). The V end was cut by 4 bases, the J end by 5 bases, with 21 bases between. The DNA for the CDR3 is TGTGCCAGTAGTACGGACACCCAAAAAGGGGCATATCAGCCCCAGCATTTT. Translated: CASSTDTQKGAYQPQHF.

The rearrangement joins TRBV19 to TRBJ1-1, with TRBD1 matching over 7 bases. Germline lookup yields CDR1 LNHDA and CDR2 SQIVND (reference sequence). V lost 5 bases, J lost 0 bases, and 6 bases stayed unmatched. CDR3 size: 15 residues. This chain's CDR3 is CASSALDRVNTEAFF. The CDR3 bases are TGTGCCAGTAGTGCCCTCGACAGGGTGAACACTGAAGCTTTCTTT. The full variable domain, its missing parts supplied by reference TRBV19 and TRBJ1-1, is DGGITQSPKYLFRKEGQNVTLSCEQNLNHDAMYWYRQDPGQGLRLIYYSQIVNDFQKGDIAEGYSVSREKKESFPLTVTSAQKNPTAFYLCASSALDRVNTEAFFGQGTRLTVV.